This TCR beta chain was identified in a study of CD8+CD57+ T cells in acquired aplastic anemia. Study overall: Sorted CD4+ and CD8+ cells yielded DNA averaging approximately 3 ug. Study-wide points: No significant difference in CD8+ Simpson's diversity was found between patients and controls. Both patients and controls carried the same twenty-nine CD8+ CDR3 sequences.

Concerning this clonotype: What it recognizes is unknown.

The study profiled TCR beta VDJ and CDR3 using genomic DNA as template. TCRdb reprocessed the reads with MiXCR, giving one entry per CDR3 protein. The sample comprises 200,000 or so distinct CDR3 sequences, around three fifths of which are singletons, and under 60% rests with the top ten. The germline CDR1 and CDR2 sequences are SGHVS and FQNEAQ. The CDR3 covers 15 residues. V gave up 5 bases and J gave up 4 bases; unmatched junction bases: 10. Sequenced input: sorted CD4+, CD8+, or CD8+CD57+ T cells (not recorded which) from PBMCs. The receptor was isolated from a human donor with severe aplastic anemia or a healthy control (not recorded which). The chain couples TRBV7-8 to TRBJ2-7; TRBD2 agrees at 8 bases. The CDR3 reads CASSNYGGGRYEQYF. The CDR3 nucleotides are TGTGCCAGCAGCAACTACGGCGGCGGGAGGTACGAGCAGTACTTC.